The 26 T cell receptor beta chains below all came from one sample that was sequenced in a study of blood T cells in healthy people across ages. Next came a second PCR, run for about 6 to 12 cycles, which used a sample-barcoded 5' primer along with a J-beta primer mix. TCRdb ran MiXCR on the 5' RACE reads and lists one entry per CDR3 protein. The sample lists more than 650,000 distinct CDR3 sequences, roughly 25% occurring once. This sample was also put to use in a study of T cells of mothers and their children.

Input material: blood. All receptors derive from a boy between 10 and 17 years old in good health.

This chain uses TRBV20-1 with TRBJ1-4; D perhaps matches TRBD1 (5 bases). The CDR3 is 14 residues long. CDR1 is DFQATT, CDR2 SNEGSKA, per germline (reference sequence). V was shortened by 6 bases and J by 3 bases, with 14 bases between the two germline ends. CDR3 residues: CSAARGSSNEKLFF. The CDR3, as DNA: TGCAGTGCCGCCCGGGGGTCATCTAATGAAAAACTGTTTTTT.

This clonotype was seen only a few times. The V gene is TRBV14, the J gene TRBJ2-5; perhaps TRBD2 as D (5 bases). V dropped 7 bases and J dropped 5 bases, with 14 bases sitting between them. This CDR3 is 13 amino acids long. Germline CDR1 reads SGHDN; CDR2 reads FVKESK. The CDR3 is CASTSSWEETQYF. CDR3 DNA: TGTGCCAGCACCTCAAGCTGGGAGGAGACCCAGTACTTC.

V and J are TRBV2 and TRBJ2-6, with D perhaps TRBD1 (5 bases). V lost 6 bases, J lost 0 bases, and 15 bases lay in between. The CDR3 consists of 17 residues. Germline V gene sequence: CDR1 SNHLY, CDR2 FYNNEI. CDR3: CASSPGRDLSGANVLTF. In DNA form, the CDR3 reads TGTGCCAGCAGCCCGGGCAGGGATCTCTCTGGGGCCAACGTCCTGACTTTC.

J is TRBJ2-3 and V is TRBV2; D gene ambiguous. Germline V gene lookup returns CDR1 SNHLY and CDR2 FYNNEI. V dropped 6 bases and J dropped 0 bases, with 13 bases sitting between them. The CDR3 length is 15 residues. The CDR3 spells CASSALLGSTDTQYF. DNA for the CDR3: TGTGCCAGCAGCGCCCTTTTGGGTAGCACAGATACGCAGTATTTT. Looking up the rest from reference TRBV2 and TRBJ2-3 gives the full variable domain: EPEVTQTPSHQVTQMGQEVILRCVPISNHLYFYWYRQILGQKVEFLVSFYNNEISEKSEIFDDQFSVERPDGSNFTLKIRSTKLEDSAMYFCASSALLGSTDTQYFGPGTRLTVL.

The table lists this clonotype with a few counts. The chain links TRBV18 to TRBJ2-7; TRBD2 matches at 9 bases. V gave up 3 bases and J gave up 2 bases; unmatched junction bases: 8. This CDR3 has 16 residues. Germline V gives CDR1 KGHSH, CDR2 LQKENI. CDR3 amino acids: CASSPIAGAIPYEQYF. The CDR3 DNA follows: TGTGCCAGCTCACCCATAGCGGGGGCCATTCCCTACGAGCAGTACTTC.

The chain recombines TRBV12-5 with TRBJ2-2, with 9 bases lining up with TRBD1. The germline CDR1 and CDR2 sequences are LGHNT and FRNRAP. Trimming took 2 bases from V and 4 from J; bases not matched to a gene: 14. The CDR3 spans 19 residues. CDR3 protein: CASGLTQKTGGRSTGELFF. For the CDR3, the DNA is TGTGCTAGTGGTTTGACCCAAAAGACAGGGGGAAGGAGCACCGGGGAGCTGTTTTTT.

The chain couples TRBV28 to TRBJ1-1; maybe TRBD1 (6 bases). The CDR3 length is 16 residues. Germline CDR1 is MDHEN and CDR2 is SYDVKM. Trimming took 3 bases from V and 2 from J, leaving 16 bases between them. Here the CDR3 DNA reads TGTGCCAGCAGTTTCCCATTACAGGGCTTCAACACTGAAGCTTTCTTT. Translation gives CASSFPLQGFNTEAFF.

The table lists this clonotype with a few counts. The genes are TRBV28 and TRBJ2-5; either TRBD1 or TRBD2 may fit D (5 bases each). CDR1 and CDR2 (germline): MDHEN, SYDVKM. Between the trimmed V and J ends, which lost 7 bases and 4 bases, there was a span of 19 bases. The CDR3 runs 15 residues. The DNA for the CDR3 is TGTGCCAGCAACCGTGGGGACCCCTTACGAGAGACCCAGTACTTC. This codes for CASNRGDPLRETQYF.

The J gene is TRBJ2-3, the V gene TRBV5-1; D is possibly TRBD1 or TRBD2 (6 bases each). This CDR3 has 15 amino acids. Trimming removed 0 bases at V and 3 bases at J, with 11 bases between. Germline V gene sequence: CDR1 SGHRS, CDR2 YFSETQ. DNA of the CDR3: TGCGCCAGCAGCTTGGCCCGGGGGCTAACAGATACGCAGTATTTT. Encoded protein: CASSLARGLTDTQYF. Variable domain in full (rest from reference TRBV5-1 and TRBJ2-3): KAGVTQTPRYLIKTRGQQVTLSCSPISGHRSVSWYQQTPGQGLQFLFEYFSETQRNKGNFPGRFSGRQFSNSRSEMNVSTLELGDSALYLCASSLARGLTDTQYFGPGTRLTVL.

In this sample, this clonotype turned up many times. CDR3: CASSFLAGQETQYF. DNA of the CDR3: TGTGCCAGCAGTTTTTTAGCGGGCCAAGAGACCCAGTACTTC. V usage is TRBV12-3 or TRBV12-4 and J usage is TRBJ2-5; TRBD2 agrees at 7 bases. The junction had 2 bases not matched to a gene; V was cut back by 3 bases and J by 1 base. The length of the CDR3 is 14 residues.

Here the CDR3 reads CASSFWGNTEAFF. The CDR3 nucleotides read TGTGCCAGCAGTTTCTGGGGGAACACTGAAGCTTTCTTT. This rearrangement joins TRBV28 to TRBJ1-1; D is unresolved. Germline loops: CDR1 MDHEN, CDR2 SYDVKM. The germline V and J ends were trimmed by 3 bases and 1 base, with 6 bases remaining between them. This CDR3 spans 13 amino acids.

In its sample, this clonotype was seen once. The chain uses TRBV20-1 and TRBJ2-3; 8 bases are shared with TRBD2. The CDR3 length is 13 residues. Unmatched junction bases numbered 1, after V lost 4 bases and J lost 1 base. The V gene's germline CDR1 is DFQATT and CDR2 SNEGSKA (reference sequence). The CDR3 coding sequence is TGCAGTGCTAAAGCGGGAGGCACAGATACGCAGTATTTT. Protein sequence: CSAKAGGTDTQYF.

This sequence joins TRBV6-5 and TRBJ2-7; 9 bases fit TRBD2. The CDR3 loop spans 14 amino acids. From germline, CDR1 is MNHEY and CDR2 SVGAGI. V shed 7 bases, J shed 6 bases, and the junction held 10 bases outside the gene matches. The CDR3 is CASIAPGLAGEQYF. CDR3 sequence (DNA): TGTGCCAGCATCGCACCGGGACTAGCTGGCGAGCAGTACTTC.

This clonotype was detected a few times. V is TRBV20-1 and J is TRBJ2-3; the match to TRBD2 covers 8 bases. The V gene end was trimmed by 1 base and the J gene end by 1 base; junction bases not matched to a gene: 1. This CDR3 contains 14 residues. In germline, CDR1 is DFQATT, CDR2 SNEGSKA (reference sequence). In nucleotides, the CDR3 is TGCAGTGCTAGAGGTAGCGGGGGCACAGATACGCAGTATTTT. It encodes CSARGSGGTDTQYF.

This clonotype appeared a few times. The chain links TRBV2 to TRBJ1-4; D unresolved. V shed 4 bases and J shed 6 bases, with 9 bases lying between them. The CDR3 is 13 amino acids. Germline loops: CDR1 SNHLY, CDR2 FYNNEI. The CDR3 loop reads CASSGGRDEKLFF. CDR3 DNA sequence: TGTGCCAGCAGTGGAGGGAGGGATGAAAAACTGTTTTTT.

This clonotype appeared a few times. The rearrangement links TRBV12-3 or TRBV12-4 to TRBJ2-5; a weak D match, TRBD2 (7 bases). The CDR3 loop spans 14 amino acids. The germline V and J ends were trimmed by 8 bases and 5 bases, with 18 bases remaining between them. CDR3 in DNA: TGTGCCAGCGGTCAAGGGGGGGTGGGGGAGACCCAGTACTTC. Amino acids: CASGQGGVGETQYF.

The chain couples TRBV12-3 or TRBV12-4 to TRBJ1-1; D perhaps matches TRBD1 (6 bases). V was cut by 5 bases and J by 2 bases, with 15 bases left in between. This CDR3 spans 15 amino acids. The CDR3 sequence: CASSLGGALNTEAFF. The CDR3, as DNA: TGTGCCAGCAGTCTAGGGGGGGCCTTAAACACTGAAGCTTTCTTT.

DNA for the CDR3: TGCGCCAGCAGCCAAGAGGCCGAGGGATGGACCTACGAGCAGTACTTC. It specifies CASSQEAEGWTYEQYF. V gene TRBV4-1 combines with J gene TRBJ2-5; possible D gene TRBD2, 5 bases. The DNA end is more similar to TRBJ2-7, so the J call may be wrong. This CDR3 spans 16 amino acids. Germline CDR1 is MGHRA and CDR2 is YSYEKL.

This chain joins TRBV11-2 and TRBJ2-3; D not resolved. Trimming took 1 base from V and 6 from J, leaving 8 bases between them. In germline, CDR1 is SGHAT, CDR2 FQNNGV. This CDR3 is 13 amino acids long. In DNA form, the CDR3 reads TGTGCCAGCAGCTTAGTAGGTTCGGATACGCAGTATTTT. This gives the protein CASSLVGSDTQYF.

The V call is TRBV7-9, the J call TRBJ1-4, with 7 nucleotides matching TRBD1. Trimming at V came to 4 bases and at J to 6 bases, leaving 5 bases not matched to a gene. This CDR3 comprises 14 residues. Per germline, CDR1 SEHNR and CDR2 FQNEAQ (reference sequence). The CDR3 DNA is TGTGCCAGCAGCTCCCGACAGGGTCATGAAAAACTGTTTTTT. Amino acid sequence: CASSSRQGHEKLFF.

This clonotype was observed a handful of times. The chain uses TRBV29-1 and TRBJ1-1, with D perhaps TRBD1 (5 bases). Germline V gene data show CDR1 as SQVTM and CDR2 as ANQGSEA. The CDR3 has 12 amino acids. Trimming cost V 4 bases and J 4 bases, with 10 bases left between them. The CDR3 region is CSVAARATEAFF. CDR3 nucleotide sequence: TGCAGCGTTGCGGCCAGGGCCACTGAAGCTTTCTTT.

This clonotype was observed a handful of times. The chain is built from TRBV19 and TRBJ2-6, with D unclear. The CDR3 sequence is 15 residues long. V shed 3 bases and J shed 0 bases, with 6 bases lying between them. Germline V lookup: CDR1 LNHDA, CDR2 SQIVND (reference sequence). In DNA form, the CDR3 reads TGTGCCAGTAGTATGGGTAACTCTGGGGCCAACGTCCTGACTTTC. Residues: CASSMGNSGANVLTF.

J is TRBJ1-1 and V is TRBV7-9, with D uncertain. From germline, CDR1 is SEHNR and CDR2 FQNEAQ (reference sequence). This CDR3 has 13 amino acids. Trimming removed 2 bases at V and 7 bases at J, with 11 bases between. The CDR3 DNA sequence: TGTGCCAGCAGCTTACAATTGCACGGTGAAGCTTTCTTT. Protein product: CASSLQLHGEAFF.

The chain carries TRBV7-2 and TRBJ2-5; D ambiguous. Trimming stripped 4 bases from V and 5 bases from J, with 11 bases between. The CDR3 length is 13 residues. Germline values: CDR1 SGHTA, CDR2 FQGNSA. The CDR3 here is CASSSWIRETQYF. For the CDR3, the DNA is TGTGCCAGCAGCTCTTGGATCAGGGAGACCCAGTACTTC.

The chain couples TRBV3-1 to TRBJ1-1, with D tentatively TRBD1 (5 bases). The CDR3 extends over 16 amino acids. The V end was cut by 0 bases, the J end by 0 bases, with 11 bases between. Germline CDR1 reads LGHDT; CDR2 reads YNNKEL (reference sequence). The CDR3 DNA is TGTGCCAGCAGCCAAGATTGGGGCCAACTGAACACTGAAGCTTTCTTT. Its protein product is CASSQDWGQLNTEAFF.

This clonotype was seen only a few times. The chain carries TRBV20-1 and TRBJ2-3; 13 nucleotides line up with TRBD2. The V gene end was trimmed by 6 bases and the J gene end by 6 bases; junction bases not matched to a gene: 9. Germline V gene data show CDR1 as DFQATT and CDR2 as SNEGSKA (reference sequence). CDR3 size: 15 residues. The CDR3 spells CSATGTSGEVDTQYF. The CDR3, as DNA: TGCAGTGCCACCGGGACTAGCGGGGAAGTGGATACGCAGTATTTT.